Here is one T cell receptor (beta chain) with its context. This sample is drawn from a study of blood T cell repertoires in COVID-19. CDR1 SEHNR and CDR2 FQNEAQ come from the germline V gene (reference sequence). With 4 bases clipped from V and 1 base from J, the junction kept 11 bases outside the gene matches. This CDR3 comprises 18 residues. Original handling: Amplification of reference gene primers was used by the study to estimate nucleated cell counts. Repertoires were generated with immunoSEQ multiplex PCR, while TCRdb's copy carries only in-frame clones and drops some. The V and J calls and the clone size are those of that table, but D and trimming were determined from the DNA. This table holds approximately 150,000 clones, roughly 80% found once.

The sequence derives from a man aged 65-85 years who had recovered from COVID-19. The rearrangement links TRBV7-9 to TRBJ2-2; TRBD2 matches 8 bases. The sequenced sample was peripheral blood. The CDR3 reads CASSYQDLSGGNTGELFF. Here the CDR3 DNA reads TGTGCCAGCAGCTACCAGGACTTGAGCGGGGGGAACACCGGGGAGCTGTTTTTT.